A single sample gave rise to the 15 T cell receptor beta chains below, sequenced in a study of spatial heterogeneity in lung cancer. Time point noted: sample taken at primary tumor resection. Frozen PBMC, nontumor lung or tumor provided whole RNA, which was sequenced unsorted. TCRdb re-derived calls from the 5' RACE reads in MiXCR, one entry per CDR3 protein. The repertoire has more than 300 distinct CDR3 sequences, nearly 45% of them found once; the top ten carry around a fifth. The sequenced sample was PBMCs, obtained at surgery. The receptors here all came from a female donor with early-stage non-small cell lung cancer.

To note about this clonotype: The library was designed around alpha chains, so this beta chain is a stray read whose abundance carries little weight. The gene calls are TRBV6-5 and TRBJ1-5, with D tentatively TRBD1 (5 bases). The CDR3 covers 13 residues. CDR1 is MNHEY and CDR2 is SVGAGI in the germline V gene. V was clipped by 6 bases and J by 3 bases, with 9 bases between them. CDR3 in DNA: TGTGCCAGCAGGAAACAGGACAATCAGCCCCAGCATTTT. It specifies CASRKQDNQPQHF.

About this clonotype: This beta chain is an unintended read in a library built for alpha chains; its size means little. The CDR3 protein is CASSLAGSDTQYF. CDR3 DNA sequence: TGTGCCAGCTCGCTAGCGGGGTCGGATACGCAGTATTTT. This chain joins TRBV2 and TRBJ2-3, with 9 positions matching TRBD2. Per germline, CDR1 SNHLY and CDR2 FYNNEI. J gave up 6 bases and V 8 bases, and 6 bases lay outside the gene matches. The CDR3 is 13 residues long.

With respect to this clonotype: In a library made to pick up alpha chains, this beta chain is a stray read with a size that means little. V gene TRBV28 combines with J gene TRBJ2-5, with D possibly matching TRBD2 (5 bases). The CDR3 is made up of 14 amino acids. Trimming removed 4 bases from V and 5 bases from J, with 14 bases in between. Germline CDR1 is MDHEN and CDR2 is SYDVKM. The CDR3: CASSSSGISETQYF. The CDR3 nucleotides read TGTGCCAGCAGTTCATCCGGGATAAGCGAGACCCAGTACTTC.

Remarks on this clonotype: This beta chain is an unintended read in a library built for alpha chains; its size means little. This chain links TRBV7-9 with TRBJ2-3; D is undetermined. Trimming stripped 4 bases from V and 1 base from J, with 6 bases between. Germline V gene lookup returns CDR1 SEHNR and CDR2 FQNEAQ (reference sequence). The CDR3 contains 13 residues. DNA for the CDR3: TGTGCCAGCAGCTCCCTTGGCACAGATACGCAGTATTTT. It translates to CASSSLGTDTQYF.

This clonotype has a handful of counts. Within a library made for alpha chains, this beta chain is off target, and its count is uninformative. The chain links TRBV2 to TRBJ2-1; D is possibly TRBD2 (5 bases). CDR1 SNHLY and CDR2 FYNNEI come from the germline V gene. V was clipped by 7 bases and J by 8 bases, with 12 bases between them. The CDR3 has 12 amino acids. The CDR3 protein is CASNGENYEQFF. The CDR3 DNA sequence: TGTGCCAGCAACGGGGAAAACTATGAGCAGTTCTTC.

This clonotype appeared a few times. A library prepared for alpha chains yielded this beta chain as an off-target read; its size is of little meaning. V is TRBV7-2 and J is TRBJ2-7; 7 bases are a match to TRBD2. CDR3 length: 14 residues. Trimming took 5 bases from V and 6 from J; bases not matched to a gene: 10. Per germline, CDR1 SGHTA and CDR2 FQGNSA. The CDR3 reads CASSPPAGIGEQYF. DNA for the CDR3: TGTGCCAGCAGCCCCCCAGCGGGGATTGGCGAGCAGTACTTC.

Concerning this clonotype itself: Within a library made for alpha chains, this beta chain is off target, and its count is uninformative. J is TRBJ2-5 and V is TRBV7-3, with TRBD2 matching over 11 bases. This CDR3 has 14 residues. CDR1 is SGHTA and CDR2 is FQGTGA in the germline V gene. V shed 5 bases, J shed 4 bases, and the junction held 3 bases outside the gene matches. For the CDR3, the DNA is TGTGCCAGCAGCGTTACTAGCGGGGGAGAGACCCAGTACTTC. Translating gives CASSVTSGGETQYF.

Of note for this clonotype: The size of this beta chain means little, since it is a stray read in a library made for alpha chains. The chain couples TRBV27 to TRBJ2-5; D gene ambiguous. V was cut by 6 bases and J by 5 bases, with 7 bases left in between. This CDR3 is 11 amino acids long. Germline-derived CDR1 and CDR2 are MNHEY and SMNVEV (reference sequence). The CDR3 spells CASRYGETQYF. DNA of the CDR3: TGTGCCAGCAGATACGGGGAGACCCAGTACTTC.

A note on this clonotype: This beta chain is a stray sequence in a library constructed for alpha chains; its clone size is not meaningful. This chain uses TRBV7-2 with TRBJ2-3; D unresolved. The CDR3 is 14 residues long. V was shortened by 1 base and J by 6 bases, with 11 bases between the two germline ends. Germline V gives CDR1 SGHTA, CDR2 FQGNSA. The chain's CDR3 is CASSLDPAMDTQYF. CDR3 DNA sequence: TGTGCCAGCAGCTTAGACCCCGCAATGGATACGCAGTATTTT. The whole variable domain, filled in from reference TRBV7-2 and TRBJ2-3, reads GAGVSQSPSNKVTEKGKDVELRCDPISGHTALYWYRQSLGQGLEFLIYFQGNSAPDKSGLPSDRFSAERTGGSVSTLTIQRTQQEDSAVYLCASSLDPAMDTQYFGPGTRLTVL.

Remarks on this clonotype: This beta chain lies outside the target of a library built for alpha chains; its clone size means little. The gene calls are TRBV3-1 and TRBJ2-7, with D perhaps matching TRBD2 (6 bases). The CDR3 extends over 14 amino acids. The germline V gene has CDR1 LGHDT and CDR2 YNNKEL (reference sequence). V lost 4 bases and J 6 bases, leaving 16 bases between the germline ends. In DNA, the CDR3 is TGTGCCAGCAGCCGACTAGGGGAAACCTGCGAGCAGTACTTC. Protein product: CASSRLGETCEQYF.

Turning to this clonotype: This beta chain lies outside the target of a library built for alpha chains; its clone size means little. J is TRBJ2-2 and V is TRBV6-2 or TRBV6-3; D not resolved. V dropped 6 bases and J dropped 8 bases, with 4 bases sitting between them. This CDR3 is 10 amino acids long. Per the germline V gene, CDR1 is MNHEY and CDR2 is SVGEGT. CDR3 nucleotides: TGTGCCAGCAGAGATGGGGAGCTGTTTTTT. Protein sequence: CASRDGELFF.

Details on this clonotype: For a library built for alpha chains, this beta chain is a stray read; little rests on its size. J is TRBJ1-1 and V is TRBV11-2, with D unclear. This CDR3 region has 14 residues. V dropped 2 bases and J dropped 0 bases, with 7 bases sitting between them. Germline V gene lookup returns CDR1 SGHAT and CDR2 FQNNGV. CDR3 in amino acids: CASSLSRLNTEAFF. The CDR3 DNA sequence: TGTGCCAGCAGCTTATCCCGGTTGAACACTGAAGCTTTCTTT.

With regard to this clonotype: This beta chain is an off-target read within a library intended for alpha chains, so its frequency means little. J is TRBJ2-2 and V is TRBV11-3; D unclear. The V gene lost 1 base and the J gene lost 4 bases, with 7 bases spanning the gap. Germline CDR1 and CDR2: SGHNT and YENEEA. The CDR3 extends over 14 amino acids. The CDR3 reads CASSLGRTTGELFF. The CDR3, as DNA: TGTGCCAGCAGCTTAGGCAGGACCACCGGGGAGCTGTTTTTT.

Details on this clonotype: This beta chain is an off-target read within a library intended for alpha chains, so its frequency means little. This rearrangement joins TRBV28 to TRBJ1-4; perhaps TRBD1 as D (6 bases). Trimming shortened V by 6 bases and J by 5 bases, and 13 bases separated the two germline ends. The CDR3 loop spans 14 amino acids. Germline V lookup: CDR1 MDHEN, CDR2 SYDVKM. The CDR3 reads CASRGPTGNEKLFF. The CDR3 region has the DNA TGTGCCAGCAGGGGACCGACAGGAAATGAAAAACTGTTTTTT.

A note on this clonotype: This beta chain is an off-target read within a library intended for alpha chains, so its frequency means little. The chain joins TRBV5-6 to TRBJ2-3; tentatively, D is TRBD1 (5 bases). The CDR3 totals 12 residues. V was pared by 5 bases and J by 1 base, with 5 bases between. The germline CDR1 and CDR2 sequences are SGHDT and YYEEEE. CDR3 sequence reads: CASRGRTDTQYF. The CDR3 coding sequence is TGTGCCAGCAGGGGGCGCACAGATACGCAGTATTTT.